These 24 T cell receptor beta chains came from one sample sequenced in a study of blood T cell repertoires in COVID-19. Sequenced by immunoSEQ multiplex PCR; TCRdb stores in-frame clones only, minus some. The table lists about 140,000 clones, around 81% of them singletons. Sequenced sample: peripheral blood. These receptors were collected from a human donor in a cohort sampled during active COVID-19.

This clone was counted between two and nine times. This chain links TRBV2 with TRBJ2-7; 8 nucleotides match TRBD2. Trimming removed 6 bases from V and 2 bases from J; junction bases left unmatched: 0. The CDR3 totals 12 residues. Germline lookup yields CDR1 SNHLY and CDR2 FYNNEI. CDR3 amino acids: CASSGRAYEQYF. The CDR3 nucleotides are TGTGCCAGCAGCGGGAGGGCCTACGAGCAGTACTTC.

The V gene is TRBV5-4, the J gene TRBJ2-7; TRBD2 aligns across 8 bases. With 4 bases clipped from V and 3 bases from J, the junction kept 6 bases outside the gene matches. Germline V gives CDR1 SGHNT, CDR2 YYREEE (reference sequence). CDR3 length: 14 amino acids. For the CDR3, the DNA is TGTGCCAGCAGCGAATCCGGGACTAGCTACGAGCAGTACTTC. This encodes CASSESGTSYEQYF. Filled out from reference TRBV5-4 and TRBJ2-7, the complete variable domain reads ETGVTQSPTHLIKTRGQQVTLRCSSQSGHNTVSWYQQALGQGPQFIFQYYREEENGRGNFPPRFSGLQFPNYSSELNVNALELDDSALYLCASSESGTSYEQYFGPGTRLTVT.

The sample holds one count of this clone. The chain uses TRBV19 and TRBJ1-1; the match to TRBD1 covers 8 bases. V dropped 5 bases and J dropped 4; count of bases not matched to a gene: 6. Germline CDR1 LNHDA, CDR2 SQIVND (reference sequence). The CDR3 is 14 amino acids. CDR3 nucleotides: TGTGCCAGTAGTGTTACAGGGGGGGGCACTGAAGCTTTCTTT. Its protein product is CASSVTGGGTEAFF. The variable domain in full, with the rest retrieved from reference TRBV19 and TRBJ1-1, is DGGITQSPKYLFRKEGQNVTLSCEQNLNHDAMYWYRQDPGQGLRLIYYSQIVNDFQKGDIAEGYSVSREKKESFPLTVTSAQKNPTAFYLCASSVTGGGTEAFFGQGTRLTVV.

The chain employs TRBV7-6 and TRBJ2-6, with D hard to call. The CDR3 loop spans 14 amino acids. Germline V gives CDR1 SGHVS, CDR2 FNYEAQ. The V and J ends lost 5 bases and 2 bases respectively, with 7 bases between them. CDR3 DNA sequence: TGTGCCAGCAGCCCCCTCCCTGGGGCCAACGTCCTGACTTTC. Protein sequence: CASSPLPGANVLTF.

This rearrangement joins TRBV28 to TRBJ2-7; 7 nucleotides match TRBD1. The junction had 18 bases not matched to a gene; V was cut back by 6 bases and J by 4 bases. Germline CDR1 reads MDHEN; CDR2 reads SYDVKM. This CDR3 comprises 17 residues. The CDR3 DNA reads as TGTGCCAGCAGCTCCGACAGGGTGCTCCCTTATTCTTACGAGCAGTACTTC. Protein product: CASSSDRVLPYSYEQYF. Full variable domain (remainder filled in from reference TRBV28 and TRBJ2-7): DVKVTQSSRYLVKRTGEKVFLECVQDMDHENMFWYRQDPGLGLRLIYFSYDVKMKEKGDIPEGYSVSREKKERFSLILESASTNQTSMYLCASSSDRVLPYSYEQYFGPGTRLTVT.

The chain combines TRBV6-5 with TRBJ2-7; no clear D. V was shortened by 2 bases and J by 1 base, with 12 bases between the two germline ends. CDR1 and CDR2 (germline): MNHEY, SVGAGI. The CDR3 has 15 amino acids. The CDR3 DNA follows: TGTGCCAGCAGTTACGGTCCACGGGTTTCCTACGAGCAGTACTTC. It is translated as CASSYGPRVSYEQYF.

This clone was detected a few times. The rearrangement links TRBV10-3 to TRBJ1-4; 9 bases align to TRBD1. The V gene's germline CDR1 is ENHRY and CDR2 SYGVKD. With V trimmed by 8 bases and J by 4 bases, 2 bases remained unmatched. This CDR3 region has 13 residues. The CDR3 bases are TGTGCCATCGGGGACAGGGATAATGAAAAACTGTTTTTT. Protein: CAIGDRDNEKLFF.

The rearrangement links TRBV7-6 to TRBJ2-1, with 9 bases lining up with TRBD1. Trimming at V came to 5 bases and at J to 1 base, leaving 6 bases not matched to a gene. Germline V gene lookup returns CDR1 SGHVS and CDR2 FNYEAQ. The CDR3 consists of 16 residues. Here the CDR3 DNA reads TGTGCCAGCAGCCAAATACAGGGGGCTTCCTACAATGAGCAGTTCTTC. This sequence encodes CASSQIQGASYNEQFF.

The genes are TRBV19 and TRBJ1-4; 12 positions agree with TRBD1. This CDR3 has 16 residues. With V trimmed by 6 bases and J by 8 bases, 10 bases remained unmatched. Germline-derived CDR1 and CDR2 are LNHDA and SQIVND (reference sequence). For the CDR3, the DNA is TGTGCCAGTAGCCCCAGGGACAGGGGGCGCGGGGAAAAACTGTTTTTT. This gives the protein CASSPRDRGRGEKLFF.

The chain couples TRBV7-2 to TRBJ2-1; TRBD1 is a possible D gene (5 bases). The CDR3 contains 16 residues. The ends were cut back, 6 bases at V and 3 bases at J, with 18 bases in the middle. Germline V gives CDR1 SGHTA, CDR2 FQGNSA. The CDR3 bases are TGTGCCAGCAGTCCTCGTACAGGTTTCCTCTACAATGAGCAGTTCTTC. Its translation is CASSPRTGFLYNEQFF.

The rearrangement uses TRBV3-1 (or the pseudogene TRBV3-2) and TRBJ2-3, with D possibly TRBD2 on 5 matching bases. The CDR3 extends over 13 amino acids. V was cut by 4 bases and J by 5 bases, with 10 bases left in between. Germline CDR1 and CDR2: LGHDT and YNNKEL (reference sequence). The CDR3 DNA reads as TGTGCCAGCAGCCTAGTAGCGCGAGATACGCAGTATTTT. Its protein product is CASSLVARDTQYF.

The chain uses TRBV28 and TRBJ2-1; TRBD1 matches 11 bases. Germline CDR1 MDHEN, CDR2 SYDVKM. The CDR3 is 20 amino acids. V lost 3 bases, J lost 3 bases, and 16 bases stayed unmatched. CDR3 region: CASSFSPGQGATSGYNEQFF. The CDR3 region has the DNA TGTGCCAGCAGTTTCTCTCCCGGACAGGGGGCGACTAGCGGCTACAATGAGCAGTTCTTC.

The chain employs TRBV9 and TRBJ2-7, with 7 bases matching TRBD2. This CDR3 spans 11 amino acids. Germline lookup yields CDR1 SGDLS and CDR2 YYNGEE. The J segment lost 7 bases and the V segment lost 7 bases, leaving 5 bases of the junction unmatched. In DNA form, the CDR3 reads TGTGCCAGCGGGAGGGGCTGGGAGCAGTACTTC. Translating it yields CASGRGWEQYF.

This clone has a single count. The gene calls are TRBV6-2 or TRBV6-3 and TRBJ2-1, with 13 bases lining up with TRBD2. CDR3 length equals 17 residues. CDR1 is MNHEY, CDR2 SVGEGT, per germline. J was trimmed by 7 bases and V by 7 bases; bases with no gene match: 13. CDR3 residues: CASIPRGTSGIRNEQFF. DNA of the CDR3: TGTGCCAGCATCCCACGTGGGACTAGCGGGATTCGGAATGAGCAGTTCTTC.

This chain links TRBV20-1 with TRBJ2-7, with 7 bases matching TRBD2. The germline V gene has CDR1 DFQATT and CDR2 SNEGSKA (reference sequence). This CDR3 comprises 14 residues. After removal of 3 bases from V and 2 bases from J, the junction contained 7 bases not matched to a gene. CDR3 nucleotide sequence: TGCAGTGCTAGTGCGGGAGTGAGGCCCTACGAGCAGTACTTC. Translating it yields CSASAGVRPYEQYF.

The chain recombines TRBV18 with TRBJ1-1; D is uncertain. This CDR3 has 14 residues. The ends were cut back, 2 bases at V and 1 base at J, with 8 bases in the middle. Germline CDR1 is KGHSH and CDR2 is LQKENI. The CDR3 loop is CASSPSQANTEAFF. The CDR3 DNA reads as TGTGCCAGCTCACCAAGCCAGGCGAACACTGAAGCTTTCTTT.

The chain joins TRBV7-9 to TRBJ2-7; D remains unclear. The germline V gene encodes CDR1 SEHNR and CDR2 FQNEAQ (reference sequence). V was cut by 2 bases and J by 6 bases, with 14 bases left in between. The CDR3 is 14 residues long. CDR3 region: CASSLTPPTVEQYF. In DNA, the CDR3 is TGTGCCAGCAGCTTAACCCCCCCCACGGTCGAGCAGTACTTC. The full variable domain, with the rest looked up from reference TRBV7-9 and TRBJ2-7, is DTGVSQNPRHKITKRGQNVTFRCDPISEHNRLYWYRQTLGQGPEFLTYFQNEAQLEKSRLLSDRFSAERPKGSFSTLEIQRTEQGDSAMYLCASSLTPPTVEQYFGPGTRLTVT.

The chain joins TRBV9 to TRBJ2-6, with D possibly being TRBD1 (5 bases). There are 15 residues in the CDR3. Germline CDR1 is SGDLS and CDR2 is YYNGEE. The V gene lost 0 bases and the J gene lost 2 bases, with 6 bases spanning the gap. The CDR3 region is CASSVVGAGANVLTF. The CDR3 DNA sequence: TGTGCCAGCAGCGTAGTAGGGGCTGGGGCCAACGTCCTGACTTTC.

The V call is TRBV3-1 (or the pseudogene TRBV3-2), the J call TRBJ1-3, with 8 bases matching TRBD1. This CDR3 is built from 15 residues. Germline CDR1 is LGHDT and CDR2 is YNNKEL (reference sequence). V shed 4 bases and J 0 bases; nucleotides not matched to a gene: 2. The CDR3 DNA is TGTGCCAGCAGCCGGACAGGGCACTCTGGAAACACCATATATTTT. As protein: CASSRTGHSGNTIYF.

This clone was counted once. This rearrangement joins TRBV19 to TRBJ2-7; 9 nucleotides agree with TRBD1. The CDR3 length is 14 residues. From germline, CDR1 is LNHDA and CDR2 SQIVND (reference sequence). V trimming: 5 bases; J trimming: 0 bases; junction bases outside the gene matches: 2. CDR3 sequence: CASSWDRDSYEQYF. In DNA, the CDR3 is TGTGCCAGTAGTTGGGACAGGGACTCCTACGAGCAGTACTTC.

This chain joins TRBV19 and TRBJ2-7; 8 nucleotides align to TRBD2. In germline, CDR1 is LNHDA, CDR2 SQIVND (reference sequence). V was pared by 6 bases and J by 3 bases, with 13 bases of the junction left unmatched. The CDR3 loop spans 16 amino acids. The CDR3 sequence is CASSSGLASNLYEQYF. The CDR3 DNA reads as TGTGCCAGTAGCTCCGGACTAGCCTCGAACCTCTACGAGCAGTACTTC.

The chain links TRBV10-3 to TRBJ1-4, with D tentatively TRBD1 (6 bases). Trimming took 3 bases from V and 7 from J, leaving 12 bases between them. This CDR3 region has 14 residues. Germline CDR1 ENHRY, CDR2 SYGVKD. The CDR3 reads CAISDRGAGEKLFF. CDR3 DNA sequence: TGTGCCATCAGTGATCGGGGGGCGGGTGAAAAACTGTTTTTT.

The V and J genes are TRBV7-2 and TRBJ2-7, with 9 nucleotides matching TRBD1. Germline loops: CDR1 SGHTA, CDR2 FQGNSA. V dropped 4 bases and J dropped 6; count of bases not matched to a gene: 10. The length of the CDR3 is 15 residues. The CDR3 reads CASSSPTTDRGEQYF. The CDR3 DNA sequence: TGTGCCAGCAGCTCCCCTACGACGGACAGGGGCGAGCAGTACTTC.

The J gene is TRBJ2-2, the V gene TRBV7-2, with TRBD2 identical over 12 bases. J was trimmed by 4 bases and V by 2 bases; bases with no gene match: 11. Germline loops: CDR1 SGHTA, CDR2 FQGNSA. The CDR3 loop spans 19 amino acids. This chain's CDR3 is CASSLYRLAGARGTGELFF. CDR3 DNA sequence: TGTGCCAGCAGCTTATACCGACTAGCGGGAGCACGTGGCACCGGGGAGCTGTTTTTT.